Listed below are T cell receptor beta chains from one sample, sequenced in a study of T cell changes during pregnancy in multiple sclerosis. Here immunoSEQ multiplex PCR was the method, and the copy in TCRdb shows in-frame clones only, minus some. The sample holds under 60,000 clones, 92% seen once. The specimen comprised CD4+ T cells from peripheral blood mononuclear cells, sampled in the third trimester of pregnancy. The receptors stem from a female donor with multiple sclerosis, enrolled in a pregnancy study. Each CDR3 is given with its conserved first and last residue.

j_call,v_call,cdr3_aa
TRBJ1-4,TRBV11-3,CASSLGDRQAPTNEKLFF
TRBJ2-7,TRBV30,CAWSVEAVYEQYF
TRBJ2-7,TRBV2,CASTGQGPYEQYF
TRBJ1-1,TRBV10-1,CASSESAAVEAFF
TRBJ1-1,TRBV5-5,CASSLLPRGDTEAFF
TRBJ2-7,TRBV27,CASSQVGESSYEQYF
TRBJ2-3,TRBV5-1,CASSLVPTQGPLADTQYF
TRBJ2-1,TRBV19,CASSSGLLAGVIGEQFF
TRBJ2-1,TRBV6-1,CASSQVRGYNEQFF
TRBJ2-1,TRBV28,CASRWGTSGRARNEQFF
TRBJ2-7,TRBV2,CASRGSTQGQYF
TRBJ2-7,TRBV10-3,CAISERGGSYEQYF
TRBJ1-5,TRBV5-1,CASSKGTGGNQPQHF
TRBJ1-5,TRBV5-1,CASSLESGPGQPQHF
TRBJ1-1,TRBV25-1,CASSRPGEGDTEAFF
TRBJ1-1,TRBV6-1,CASSEAAPRGGTEAFF
TRBJ1-6,TRBV19,CASSTPRGGSYNSPLHF
TRBJ2-5,TRBV5-1,CASSLESRETQYF
TRBJ1-2,TRBV27,CASRPTGSNYGYTF
TRBJ1-4,TRBV6-5,CASSKDSAANEKLFF
TRBJ2-5,TRBV9,CASSVSGGADETQYF
TRBJ1-4,TRBV7-8,CASSPGTGGEKLFF
TRBJ1-5,TRBV6-1,CASRQGGNQPQHF
TRBJ1-1,TRBV6-5,CASSYRDRGPNTEAFF
TRBJ2-3,TRBV18,CASSPIRTGSDTQYF
TRBJ2-1,TRBV27,CASSRKSGSPNEQFF
TRBJ1-4,TRBV5-6,CASSPFGRGADEKLFF
TRBJ1-3,TRBV7-9,CASSLEGQGTRGNTIYF
TRBJ1-2,TRBV19,CASAGQGPYGYTF
TRBJ2-5,TRBV5-1,CASSGTSGGQETQYF
TRBJ1-1,TRBV19,CASSGGTEAFF